A selection of T cell receptor beta chains follows, all from one sample in a study of cytomegalovirus exposure and HLA in healthy donors. Here immunoSEQ multiplex PCR was the method, and the copy in TCRdb shows in-frame clones only, minus some. The data contain approximately 91,000 clones, around nine tenths of them seen just once; the ten biggest clones take up approximately 10%. Sequencing used PBMCs. The receptors originated from a man aged 25-45 years in good health and CMV-seropositive. CDR3s include the opening cysteine and the closing phenylalanine or tryptophan. D genes are given only for firm matches. Clone size is given for some rows only: seen once, a few or many times, or a class if the clone is expanded.

TRBV18	TRBD2	TRBJ2-7	.	TGTGCCAGCTCACCGACTAGCCAGAGTGGCTACGAGCAGTACTTC	CASSPTSQSGYEQYF
TRBV7-2	TRBD2	TRBJ2-7	.	TGTGCCAGCAGCCCCAATGGCCTAGCGGGATCGGACGAGCAGTACTTC	CASSPNGLAGSDEQYF
TRBV11-2	.	TRBJ2-5	.	TGTGCCAGCAGTCGGGAGATCCAAGAGACCCAGTACTTC	CASSREIQETQYF
TRBV6-1	TRBD2	TRBJ2-1	few	TGTGCCAGCAGTGATCCCGGACTAGCGGGAGGCAGGGAGCAGTTCTTC	CASSDPGLAGGREQFF
TRBV6-5	TRBD2	TRBJ2-1	once	TGTGCCAGCAGCACCACTAGCGGGAGTTTCGGTGAGCAGTTCTTC	CASSTTSGSFGEQFF
TRBV7-9	TRBD2	TRBJ2-3	.	TGTGCCAGCAGCTTACCCCCTAGCGGGAGGCGCACAGATACGCAGTATTTT	CASSLPPSGRRTDTQYF
TRBV19	.	TRBJ1-2	few	TGTGCCAGTAGTCCAACAACCGACTGGATATTAAATTATGGCTACACCTTC	CASSPTTDWILNYGYTF
TRBV6-1	.	TRBJ2-1	.	TGTGCCAGCAGGGAGGGACAGTTATACAATGAGCAGTTCTTC	CASREGQLYNEQFF
TRBV19	.	TRBJ2-7	few	TGTGCCAGTAGTCCTCGAGTCGGCGAGCAGTACTTC	CASSPRVGEQYF
TRBV29-1	.	TRBJ2-1	.	TGCAGCACTCAGCGGACGAACAATGAGCAGTTCTTC	CSTQRTNNEQFF
TRBV29-1	TRBD1	TRBJ2-7	.	TGCAGCGGCGAGTGGGGACAGGGGCGAACCTACGAGCAGTACTTC	CSGEWGQGRTYEQYF
TRBV11-2	.	TRBJ2-1	.	TGTGCCAGCAGCTTAGGTTGGCAGAACAATGAGCAGTTCTTC	CASSLGWQNNEQFF
TRBV6-1	TRBD2	TRBJ2-7	.	TGTGCCAGCAGTGAAGCGGGGGAGGGGTACCGGGGAACTAGCGGGAACGGGGGACGGGAGCAGTACTTC	CASSEAGEGYRGTSGNGGREQYF
TRBV2	TRBD1	TRBJ1-1	.	TGTGCCAGCCGGGGACAGGGGAACACTGAAGCTTTCTTT	CASRGQGNTEAFF
TRBV6-1	.	TRBJ2-7	.	TGTGCCAGCAGTGAAGGGAGTTGGTACGAGCAGTACTTC	CASSEGSWYEQYF
TRBV14	.	TRBJ2-7	.	TGTGCCAGCAGTAAACCAGGGGCTAGCGGACGCTACGAGCAGTACTTC	CASSKPGASGRYEQYF
TRBV30	TRBD2	TRBJ2-3	.	TGTGCCTGGAGGACTAGCGGTAGCACAGATACGCAGTATTTT	CAWRTSGSTDTQYF
TRBV28	TRBD2	TRBJ2-7	.	TGTGCCAGCAGTTACGGCGGGAGCTCCTACGAGCAGTACTTC	CASSYGGSSYEQYF
TRBV29-1	.	TRBJ2-2	.	TGCAGCGTTTTATGGGGCGGGATGGACACCGGGGAGCTGTTTTTT	CSVLWGGMDTGELFF
TRBV5-1	.	TRBJ2-5	.	TGCGCCAGCCAAAGGACAGTCCAAGAGACCCAGTACTTC	CASQRTVQETQYF
TRBV6-5	TRBD1	TRBJ1-2	few	TGTGCCAGCAGTTACCTTCGGACAGGGGGCAGCTATGGCTACACCTTC	CASSYLRTGGSYGYTF
TRBV4-2	.	TRBJ2-3	.	TGTGCCAGCAGCCAAGAAGGGGGGGCACTCGAGGCAGATACGCAGTATTTT	CASSQEGGALEADTQYF
TRBV10-3	TRBD2	TRBJ2-2	once	TGTGCCATCAGCGCGAGCGGGAACGCGAACACCGGGGAGCTGTTTTTT	CAISASGNANTGELFF
TRBV7-8	TRBD2	TRBJ2-1	.	TGTGCCAGCAGCTCTGCCCGTGGGACTAGAAAAGCCTACAATGAGCAGTTCTTC	CASSSARGTRKAYNEQFF
TRBV5-6	TRBD1	TRBJ1-4	.	TGTGCCAGCAGCAATACCGGGACAGATGAAAAACTGTTTTTT	CASSNTGTDEKLFF